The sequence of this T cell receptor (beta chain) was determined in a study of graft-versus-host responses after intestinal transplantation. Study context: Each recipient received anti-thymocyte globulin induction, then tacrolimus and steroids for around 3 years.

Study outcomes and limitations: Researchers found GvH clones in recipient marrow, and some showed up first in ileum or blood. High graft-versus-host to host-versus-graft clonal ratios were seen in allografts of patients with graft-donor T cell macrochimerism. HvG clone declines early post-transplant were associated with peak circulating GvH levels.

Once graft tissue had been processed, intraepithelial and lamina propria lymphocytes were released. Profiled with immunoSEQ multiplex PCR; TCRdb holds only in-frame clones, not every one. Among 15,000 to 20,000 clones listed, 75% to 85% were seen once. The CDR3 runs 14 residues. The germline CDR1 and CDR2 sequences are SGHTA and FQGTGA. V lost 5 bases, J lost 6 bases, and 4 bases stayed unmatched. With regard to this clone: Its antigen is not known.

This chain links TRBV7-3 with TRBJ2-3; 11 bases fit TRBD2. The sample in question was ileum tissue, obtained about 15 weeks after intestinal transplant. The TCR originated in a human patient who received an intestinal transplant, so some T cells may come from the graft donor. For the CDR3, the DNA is TGTGCCAGCAGCCTACTAGCGGGAGCGGATACGCAGTATTTT. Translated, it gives CASSLLAGADTQYF.